This T cell receptor beta chain was sequenced for a study of T-cell reconstitution after alpha-beta-depleted transplantation in children. Study-wide points: Diversity of TCRbeta at day 60 was high in some patients, arising from surviving recipient T cells and thymic progenitors. Several hundred rapidly expanded clones from non-depleted graft cells reportedly supplied alpha-beta T cells about two months post-transplant.

During its preparation, the TCRbeta library received unique molecular identifiers. TCRdb reprocessed the PCR reads via MiXCR and lists one record per CDR3 protein. The sample lists over 200,000 distinct CDR3 sequences, roughly 11% occurring once. This clonotype came up many times. The antigen is undetermined. The TCR originated in a child under three years old with acute myeloid leukemia, due to receive a stem cell transplant. The sequenced sample was PBMCs, obtained before TCRalphabeta/CD19-depleted stem cell transplant.

CDR3 in amino acids: CASSLARGQETQYF. The CDR3, as DNA: TGTGCCAGCAGCTTAGCCCGGGGCCAAGAGACCCAGTACTTC. This chain joins TRBV7-2 and TRBJ2-5; D perhaps matches TRBD2 (5 bases). V was pared by 0 bases and J by 1 base, with 6 bases between. CDR1 and CDR2 from the germline V gene are SGHTA and FQGNSA. The CDR3 runs 14 residues.